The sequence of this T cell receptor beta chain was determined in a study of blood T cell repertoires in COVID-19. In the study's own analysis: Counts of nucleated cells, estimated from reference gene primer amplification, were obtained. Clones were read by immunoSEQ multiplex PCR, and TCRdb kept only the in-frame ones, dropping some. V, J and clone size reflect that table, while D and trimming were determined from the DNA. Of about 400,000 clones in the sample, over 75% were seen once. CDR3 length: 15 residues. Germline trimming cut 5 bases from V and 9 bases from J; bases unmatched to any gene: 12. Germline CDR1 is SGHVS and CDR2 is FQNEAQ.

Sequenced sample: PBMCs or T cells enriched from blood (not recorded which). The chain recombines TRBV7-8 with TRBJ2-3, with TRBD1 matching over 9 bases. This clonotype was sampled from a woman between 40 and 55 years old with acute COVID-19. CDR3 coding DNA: TGTGCCAGCAGCCCAGATACAGGGGGCGAGCGGACGCAGTATTTT. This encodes CASSPDTGGERTQYF.